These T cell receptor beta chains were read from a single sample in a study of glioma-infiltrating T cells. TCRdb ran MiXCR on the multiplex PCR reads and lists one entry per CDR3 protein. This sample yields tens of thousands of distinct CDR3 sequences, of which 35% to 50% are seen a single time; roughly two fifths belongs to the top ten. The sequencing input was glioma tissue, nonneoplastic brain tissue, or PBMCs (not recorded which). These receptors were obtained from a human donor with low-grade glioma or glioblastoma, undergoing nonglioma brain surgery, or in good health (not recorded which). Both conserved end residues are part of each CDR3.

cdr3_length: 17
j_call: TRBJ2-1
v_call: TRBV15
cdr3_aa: CATSREKAGDRYNEQFF

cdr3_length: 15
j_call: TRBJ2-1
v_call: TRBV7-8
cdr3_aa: CASSLSRGGRDEQFF

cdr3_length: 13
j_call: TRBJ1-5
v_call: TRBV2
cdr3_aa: CASSAGLWQPQHF

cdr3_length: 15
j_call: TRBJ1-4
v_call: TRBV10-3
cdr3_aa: CAISDNGTPREKLFF

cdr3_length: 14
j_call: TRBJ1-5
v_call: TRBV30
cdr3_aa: CAWSATGGGQPQHF

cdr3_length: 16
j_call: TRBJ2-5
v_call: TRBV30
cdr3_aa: CAWSETGVGGAETQYF

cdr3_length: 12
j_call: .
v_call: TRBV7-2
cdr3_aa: CASSGNLETQYF

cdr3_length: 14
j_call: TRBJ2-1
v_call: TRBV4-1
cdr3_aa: CASPQAGIHNEQFF

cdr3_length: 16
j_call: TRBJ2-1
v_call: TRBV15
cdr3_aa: CATSRVSQGGLDEQFF

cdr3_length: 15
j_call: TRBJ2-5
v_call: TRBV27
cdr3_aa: CASSLNWASTETQYF

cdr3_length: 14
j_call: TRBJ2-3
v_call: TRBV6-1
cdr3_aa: CASRRDYSTDTQYF

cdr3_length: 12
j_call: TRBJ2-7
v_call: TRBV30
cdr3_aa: CAWDGTVYEQYF

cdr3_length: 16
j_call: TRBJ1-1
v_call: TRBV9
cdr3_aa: CASSSSTGTGVTEAFF

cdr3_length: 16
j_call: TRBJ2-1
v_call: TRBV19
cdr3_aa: CASSPNSPGAGNEQFF

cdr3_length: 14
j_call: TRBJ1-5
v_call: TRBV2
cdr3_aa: CASSVERSNQPQHF

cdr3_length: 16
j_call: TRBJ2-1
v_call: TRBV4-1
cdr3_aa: CASSQDLAGGYNEQFF

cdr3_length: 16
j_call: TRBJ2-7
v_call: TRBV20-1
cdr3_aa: CSARPRGLAGIYEQYF

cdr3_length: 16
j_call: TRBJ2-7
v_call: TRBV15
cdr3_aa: CATSSYPGQGIYEQYF

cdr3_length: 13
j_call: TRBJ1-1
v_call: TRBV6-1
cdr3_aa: CASRTGAYTEAFF

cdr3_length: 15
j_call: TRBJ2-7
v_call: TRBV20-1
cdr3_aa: CSASGTQGAFYEQYF

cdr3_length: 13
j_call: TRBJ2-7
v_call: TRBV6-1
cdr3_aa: CASSQGDYYEQYF

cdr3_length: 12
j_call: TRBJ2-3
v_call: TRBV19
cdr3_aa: CASSRPGYTQYF

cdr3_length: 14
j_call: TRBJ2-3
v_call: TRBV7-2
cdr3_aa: CANSSTGGLDTQYF

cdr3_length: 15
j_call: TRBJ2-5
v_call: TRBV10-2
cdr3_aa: CATSKQGSLSETQYF

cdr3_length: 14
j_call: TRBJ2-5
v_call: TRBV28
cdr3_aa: CAGSGGRDQETQYF

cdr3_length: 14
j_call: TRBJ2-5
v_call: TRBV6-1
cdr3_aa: CASSQDRGKETQYF

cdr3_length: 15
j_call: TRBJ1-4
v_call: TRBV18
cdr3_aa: CASSPLAVGFEKLFF

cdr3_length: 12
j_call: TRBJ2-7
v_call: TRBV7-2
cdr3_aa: CASSDSSYEQYF

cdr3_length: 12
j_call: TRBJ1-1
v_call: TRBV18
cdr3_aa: CASPQGNTEAFF

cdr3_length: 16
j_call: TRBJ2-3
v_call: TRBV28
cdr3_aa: CASSLPLAGGTDTQYF

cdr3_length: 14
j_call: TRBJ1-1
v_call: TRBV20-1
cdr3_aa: CSARRQGVNNEAFF

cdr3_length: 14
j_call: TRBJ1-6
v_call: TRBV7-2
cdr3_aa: CVSSLETGSSPLHF

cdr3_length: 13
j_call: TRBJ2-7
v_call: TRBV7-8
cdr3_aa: CSSSKGSLYEQYF

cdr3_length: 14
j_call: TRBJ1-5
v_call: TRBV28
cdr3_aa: CASSVGGGGQPQHF

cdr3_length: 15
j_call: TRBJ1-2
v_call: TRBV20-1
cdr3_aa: CSASQRTGRVDGYTF

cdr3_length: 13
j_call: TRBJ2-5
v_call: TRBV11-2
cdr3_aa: CASSLWSQETQYF

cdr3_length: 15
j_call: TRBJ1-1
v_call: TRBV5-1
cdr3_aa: CASSLEGSASTEAFF

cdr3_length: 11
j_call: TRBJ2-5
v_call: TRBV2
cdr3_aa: CASQRQETQCF

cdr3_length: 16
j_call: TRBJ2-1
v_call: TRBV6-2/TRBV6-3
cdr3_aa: CASSFEREVSYNEQFF

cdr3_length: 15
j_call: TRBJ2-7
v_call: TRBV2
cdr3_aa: CASSVVRTVTYEQYF

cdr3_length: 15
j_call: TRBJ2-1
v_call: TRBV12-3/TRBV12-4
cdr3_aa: CASIPGTSGFNEQFF

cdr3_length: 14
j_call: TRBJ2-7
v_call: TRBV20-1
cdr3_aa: CGASLAGGPEEQYF

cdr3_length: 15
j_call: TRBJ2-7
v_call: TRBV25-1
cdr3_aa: CASSEFGRNVYEQYF